This TCR beta chain is from a study of cytomegalovirus exposure and HLA in healthy donors. Study results and caveats: In a later analysis, at a false discovery rate of 0.05, 15,000 to 20,000 TCR beta sequences matched HLA alleles.

Donors showed nominal health when sampled, although they likely had unrecorded immune exposures. Vbeta (60) and Jbeta (13) primers were used in the PCR. Only in-frame clones appear in the TCRdb table, and some are missing; sequencing was by immunoSEQ multiplex PCR. The profile covers 60,000 to 85,000 clones, with 78% appearing a single time and 1.5% to 2% taken by the ten largest. Germline CDR1 LNHDA, CDR2 SQIVND (reference sequence). CDR3 length equals 13 residues. V was shortened by 2 bases and J by 8 bases, with 10 bases between the two germline ends. This clone was seen only once. The antigen remains unidentified.

The sequence was collected from a man between 40 and 49 years old in good health and CMV-seronegative. The chain couples TRBV19 to TRBJ1-5; D gene unclear. Sequencing input: PBMCs. The CDR3 nucleotides are TGTGCCAGTAGTATAAACGTACGGGAGCCCCAGCATTTT. Its translation is CASSINVREPQHF.